A selection of T cell receptor beta chains follows, all from one sample in a study of OX40 agonist ivuxolimab in advanced cancers. The table came from immunoSEQ multiplex PCR; TCRdb's copy has only in-frame clones and leaves some out. The profile shows approximately 26,000 clones, approximately 75% of them singletons. The sequenced sample was CD4+ or CD8+ T cells sorted from blood, obtained in a trial of the OX40 agonist ivuxolimab. The receptors derive from an adult with an advanced solid tumor such as melanoma, head and neck, liver or kidney cancer. CDR3s include the opening cysteine and the closing phenylalanine or tryptophan. The order of the fields is CDR3 protein, J gene, V gene.

CDR3 protein: CASSGSGNTEAFF; J gene: TRBJ1-1; V gene: TRBV7-8
CDR3 protein: CASSYVPGLEPQHF; J gene: TRBJ1-5; V gene: TRBV6-5
CDR3 protein: CASSFGGSSYEQYF; J gene: TRBJ2-7; V gene: TRBV7-6
CDR3 protein: CASSGVWGAMNEQFF; J gene: TRBJ2-1; V gene: TRBV5-4
CDR3 protein: CASSFGDRAFTESYGYTF; J gene: TRBJ1-2; V gene: TRBV28
CDR3 protein: CASSFYSSGAYSYEQYF; J gene: TRBJ2-7; V gene: TRBV28
CDR3 protein: CASSLGGDTQYF; J gene: TRBJ2-3; V gene: TRBV5-4
CDR3 protein: CASSQSGLGRETQYF; J gene: TRBJ2-5; V gene: TRBV4-1
CDR3 protein: CASSKRDSRRGF; J gene: TRBJ2-7; V gene: TRBV21-1
CDR3 protein: CASSERQNTEAFF; J gene: TRBJ1-1; V gene: TRBV7-3
CDR3 protein: CASSQSWQGETQYF; J gene: TRBJ2-5; V gene: TRBV10-1
CDR3 protein: CASSSLAGAIADTQYF; J gene: TRBJ2-3; V gene: TRBV7-9
CDR3 protein: CASIGSTDTQYF; J gene: TRBJ2-3; V gene: TRBV19
CDR3 protein: CASRSGLGQGRRSSGNTIYF; J gene: TRBJ1-3; V gene: TRBV21-1
CDR3 protein: CASSPQGGNTEAFF; J gene: TRBJ1-1; V gene: TRBV7-3
CDR3 protein: CASSYGQGAEQYF; J gene: TRBJ2-7; V gene: TRBV7-3
CDR3 protein: CASSEGNLANYGYTF; J gene: TRBJ1-2; V gene: TRBV2
CDR3 protein: CASSFPGSYEQYF; J gene: TRBJ2-7; V gene: TRBV5-6
CDR3 protein: CASSPVGTVYEQYF; J gene: TRBJ2-7; V gene: TRBV5-1
CDR3 protein: CASSLIRGRRTEAFF; J gene: TRBJ1-1; V gene: TRBV5-4
CDR3 protein: CASSLDWGYNEQFF; J gene: TRBJ2-1; V gene: TRBV11-2
CDR3 protein: CASSFWGTNTEAFF; J gene: TRBJ1-1; V gene: TRBV27
CDR3 protein: CASSVTLQGHEQFF; J gene: TRBJ2-1; V gene: TRBV9
CDR3 protein: CASSDLTSEYQETQYF; J gene: TRBJ2-5; V gene: TRBV2
CDR3 protein: CAWSEGWRHTTPYEQYF; J gene: TRBJ2-7; V gene: TRBV30
CDR3 protein: CASSSPPGQSGGYNEQFF; J gene: TRBJ2-1; V gene: TRBV5-1
CDR3 protein: CASIGTGYNQPQHF; J gene: TRBJ1-5; V gene: TRBV28
CDR3 protein: CASSVETGPVGELFF; J gene: TRBJ2-2; V gene: TRBV9
CDR3 protein: CASRYWGKNTEALF; J gene: TRBJ1-1; V gene: TRBV27
CDR3 protein: CASSLRQGDNEQFF; J gene: TRBJ2-1; V gene: TRBV7-7
CDR3 protein: CASSLGTGTEAFF; J gene: TRBJ1-1; V gene: TRBV27
CDR3 protein: CASSSGNSYEQYF; J gene: TRBJ2-7; V gene: TRBV5-6
CDR3 protein: CASSLIGGTNEQFF; J gene: TRBJ2-1; V gene: TRBV27
CDR3 protein: CASRAERVNTEAFF; J gene: TRBJ1-1; V gene: TRBV28